In this sample, the clone carrying this TCR beta chain turned up a few times. This entry is derived from a study of early T cells in non-severe SARS-CoV-2 infection. Individual cDNA molecules were tagged with unique molecular identifiers. A single record per CDR3 protein comes from TCRdb applying MiXCR to the 5' RACE reads. Here the sample spans 32,000 or so distinct CDR3 sequences, 5.5% to 7.5% being singletons. Germline assignment: CDR1 MGHRA and CDR2 YSYEKL. CDR3 length: 14 residues. V was trimmed by 3 bases and J by 11 bases, leaving 14 bases between them. The chain links TRBV4-1 to TRBJ1-6, with D uncertain. Sequencing was performed on whole blood. This clonotype originated in an adult who was a healthcare worker with PCR-confirmed SARS-CoV-2 infection or an uninfected control (not recorded which). The CDR3 DNA reads as TGCGCCAGCAGCCAGGGCCTTAGAATGACACCCCTCCACTTT. This codes for CASSQGLRMTPLHF.